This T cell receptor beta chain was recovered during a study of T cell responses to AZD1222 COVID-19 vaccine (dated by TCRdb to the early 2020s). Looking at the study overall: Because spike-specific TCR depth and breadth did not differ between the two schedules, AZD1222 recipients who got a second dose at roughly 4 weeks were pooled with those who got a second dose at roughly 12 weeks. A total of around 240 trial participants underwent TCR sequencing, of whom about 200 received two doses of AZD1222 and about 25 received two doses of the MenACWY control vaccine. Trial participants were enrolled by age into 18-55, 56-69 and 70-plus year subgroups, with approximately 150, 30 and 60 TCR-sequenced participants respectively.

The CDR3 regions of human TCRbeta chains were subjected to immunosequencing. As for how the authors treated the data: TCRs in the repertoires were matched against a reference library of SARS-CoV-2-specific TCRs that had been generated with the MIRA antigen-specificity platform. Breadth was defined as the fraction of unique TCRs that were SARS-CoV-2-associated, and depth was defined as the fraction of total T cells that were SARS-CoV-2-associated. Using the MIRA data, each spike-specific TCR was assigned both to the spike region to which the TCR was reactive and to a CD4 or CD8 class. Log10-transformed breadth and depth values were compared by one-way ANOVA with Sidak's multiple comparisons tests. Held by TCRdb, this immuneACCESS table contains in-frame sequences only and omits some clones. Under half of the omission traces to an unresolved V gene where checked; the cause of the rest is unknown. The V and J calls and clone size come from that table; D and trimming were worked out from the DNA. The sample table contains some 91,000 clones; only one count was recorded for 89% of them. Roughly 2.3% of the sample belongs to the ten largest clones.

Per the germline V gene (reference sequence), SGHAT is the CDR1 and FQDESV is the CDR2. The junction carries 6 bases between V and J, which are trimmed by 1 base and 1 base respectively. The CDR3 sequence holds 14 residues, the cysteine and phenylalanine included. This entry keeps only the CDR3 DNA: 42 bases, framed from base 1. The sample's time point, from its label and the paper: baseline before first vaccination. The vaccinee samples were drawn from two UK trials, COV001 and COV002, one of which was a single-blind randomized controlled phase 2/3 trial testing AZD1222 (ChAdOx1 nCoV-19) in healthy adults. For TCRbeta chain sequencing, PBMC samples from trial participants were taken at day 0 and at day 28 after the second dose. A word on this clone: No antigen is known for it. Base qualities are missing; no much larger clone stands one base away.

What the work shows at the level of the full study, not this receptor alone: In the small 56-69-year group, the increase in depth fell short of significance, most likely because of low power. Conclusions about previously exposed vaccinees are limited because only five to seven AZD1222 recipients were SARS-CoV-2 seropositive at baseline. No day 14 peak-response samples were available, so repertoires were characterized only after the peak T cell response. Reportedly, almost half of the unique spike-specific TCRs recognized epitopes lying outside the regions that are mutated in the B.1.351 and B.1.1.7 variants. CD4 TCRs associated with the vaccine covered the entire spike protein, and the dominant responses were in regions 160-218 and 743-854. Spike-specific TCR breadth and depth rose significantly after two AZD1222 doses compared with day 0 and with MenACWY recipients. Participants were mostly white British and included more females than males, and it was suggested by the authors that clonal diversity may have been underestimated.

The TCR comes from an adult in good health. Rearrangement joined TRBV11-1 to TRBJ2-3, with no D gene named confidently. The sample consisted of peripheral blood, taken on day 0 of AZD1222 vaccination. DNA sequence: TGTGCCAGCAGCTTAGACTATGGCACAGATACGCAGTATTTT. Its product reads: CASSLDYGTDTQYF.